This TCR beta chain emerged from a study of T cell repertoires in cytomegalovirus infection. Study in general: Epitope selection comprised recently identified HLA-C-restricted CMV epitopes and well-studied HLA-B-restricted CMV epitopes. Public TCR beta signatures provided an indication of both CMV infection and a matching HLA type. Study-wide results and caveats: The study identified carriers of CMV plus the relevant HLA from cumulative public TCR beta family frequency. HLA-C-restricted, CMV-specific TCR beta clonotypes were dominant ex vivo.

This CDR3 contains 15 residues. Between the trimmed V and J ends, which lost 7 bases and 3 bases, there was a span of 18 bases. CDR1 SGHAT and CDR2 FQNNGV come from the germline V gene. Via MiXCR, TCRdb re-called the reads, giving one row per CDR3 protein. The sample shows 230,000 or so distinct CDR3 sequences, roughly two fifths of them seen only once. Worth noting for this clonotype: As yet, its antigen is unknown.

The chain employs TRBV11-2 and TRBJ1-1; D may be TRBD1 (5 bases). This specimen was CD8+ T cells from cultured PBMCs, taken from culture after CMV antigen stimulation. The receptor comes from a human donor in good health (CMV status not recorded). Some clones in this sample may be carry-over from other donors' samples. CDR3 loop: CASIPWGDLDTEAFF. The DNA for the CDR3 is TGTGCCAGCATCCCCTGGGGGGATCTGGACACTGAAGCTTTCTTT.